The rows below give T cell receptor beta chains drawn from one sample of a study of identical twins. TCRdb re-called the 5' RACE reads through MiXCR, storing one row per CDR3 protein. The sample holds more than 1.5 million distinct CDR3 sequences, about 30% seen once. What was sequenced was cord blood. These receptors originate from a newborn girl in good health. Both conserved end residues are part of each CDR3. Each record gives: D gene, V gene, J gene, CDR3 protein. D genes are given only for firm matches.

>NA|TRBV6-1|TRBJ2-5
CASSDFRQETQYF
>NA|TRBV25-1|TRBJ2-2
CASSELGLEGSRELFF
>NA|TRBV29-1|TRBJ1-1
CSVDAGTNTEAFF
>TRBD1|TRBV9|TRBJ1-6
CASSTRTGYNSPLHF
>NA|TRBV20-1|TRBJ1-6
CSARGGTNSPLHF
>NA|TRBV6-5|TRBJ2-1
CASSSRMGLDNEQFF
>TRBD2|TRBV10-2|TRBJ2-1
CASSEQASGANEQFF
>NA|TRBV4-1|TRBJ2-5
CASSQARQETQYF
>TRBD1|TRBV4-2|TRBJ1-2
CASSQVGPRGVDGYTF
>TRBD2|TRBV28|TRBJ2-1
CASSPKLAADNEQFF
>NA|TRBV6-2/TRBV6-3|TRBJ2-7
CASGNSYEQYF
>NA|TRBV18|TRBJ2-5
CASSMGFQETQYF
>NA|TRBV29-1|TRBJ2-3
CSARGAITDTQYF
>TRBD2|TRBV20-1|NA
CSARDGSGNNEQYF
>NA|TRBV6-1|TRBJ1-3
CASRETQAASIYF
>NA|TRBV3-1|NA
CASSPRQEGEQYF
>NA|TRBV28|TRBJ1-6
CASTIFDIDNSPPHF
>NA|TRBV11-2|TRBJ2-5
CASSSLMMPYF
>NA|TRBV11-2|TRBJ1-2
CASSLEPPAEDGYTF
>TRBD2|TRBV2|TRBJ2-1
CASSDPTSGRRYNEQFF
>NA|TRBV15|NA
CATSRDEVISYNEQYF
>TRBD2|TRBV5-1|TRBJ2-1
CASSLAGTSGSVEFF
>TRBD1|TRBV5-6|TRBJ1-4
CASSVGTGNEKLFF
>NA|TRBV25-1|TRBJ2-1
CASSDRSRLNEQFF
>NA|TRBV21-1|TRBJ1-2
CASSKRERELNYGYTF
>NA|TRBV27|TRBJ1-4
CASSLGDSSRNEKLFF
>NA|TRBV20-1|NA
CSARVPGRETQYF
>TRBD2|TRBV5-1|TRBJ2-7
CASSLTNLAGAYNEQYF
>NA|TRBV9|TRBJ2-3
CASSSRLSTNTQYF
>NA|TRBV21-1|TRBJ2-3
CASSKEHTRWEDTQYF
>TRBD1|TRBV20-1|TRBJ2-1
CSATPDRANEQFF
>TRBD2|TRBV20-1|TRBJ2-7
CSASSASGGNTYEQYF
>NA|TRBV20-1|TRBJ2-1
CSAASSDEQFF
>NA|TRBV4-1|TRBJ2-1
CASSPVLRTQSYNEQFF
>TRBD2|TRBV9|TRBJ2-1
CASSVVLAGHYNEQFF
>TRBD1|TRBV4-1|TRBJ1-2
CASSQVLGQGYGYTF